The 3 T cell receptor beta chains listed next were all sequenced from one sample in a study of cytomegalovirus exposure and HLA in healthy donors. PCR employed 60 Vbeta and 13 Jbeta primers. Measured with immunoSEQ multiplex PCR; TCRdb has only the in-frame clones, and not every one. The table shows over 120,000 clones, with 70% to 85% occurring only once. Material for sequencing was PBMCs. The receptor source for this set is a woman aged 60-70 years in good health and CMV-seropositive.

This sequence joins TRBV7-2 and TRBJ2-3; 7 bases fit TRBD1. Germline-derived CDR1 and CDR2 are SGHTA and FQGNSA. CDR3 length: 18 amino acids. Trimming took 2 bases from V and 4 from J; bases not matched to a gene: 15. The DNA of the CDR3 is TGTGCCAGCAGCTTAACTGTACGGGGCAGGGGGTGGCCAGATACGCAGTATTTT. Protein sequence: CASSLTVRGRGWPDTQYF.

The rearrangement joins TRBV4-2 to TRBJ2-1; D perhaps matches TRBD1 (6 bases). Germline V gene lookup returns CDR1 LGHNA and CDR2 YNFKEQ. V shed 4 bases and J shed 4 bases, with 14 bases lying between them. The length of the CDR3 is 15 residues. The CDR3 bases are TGTGCCAGCAGCCTGGAGTCAGGGGAATACAATGAGCAGTTCTTC. Encoded protein: CASSLESGEYNEQFF.

The gene calls are TRBV4-2 and TRBJ2-5; D call uncertain. Trimming pared 1 base from V and 6 bases from J, leaving 9 bases between. Germline V gene sequence: CDR1 LGHNA, CDR2 YNFKEQ. There are 13 residues in the CDR3. CDR3 sequence reads: CASSQVVAKTQYF. CDR3 coding DNA: TGTGCCAGCAGCCAAGTGGTAGCAAAGACCCAGTACTTC.